The 26 T cell receptor beta chains listed next were all sequenced from one sample in a study of breast tumors, draining lymph nodes, adjacent tissues. TCRdb passed the multiplex PCR reads through MiXCR, listing each CDR3 protein once. The table has 33,000 or so distinct CDR3 sequences, 60% to 80% seen once. Sequencing was done on a sample of breast tumor tissue. These receptors all stem from a female donor with breast cancer. Some clones in this sample may be carry-over from other donors' samples.

The CDR3 DNA reads as TGTGCCAGCAGCCAAGATACTGCCACAGATACGCAGTATTTT. Translation: CASSQDTATDTQYF. This sequence joins TRBV4-2 and TRBJ2-3; D is undetermined. The CDR3 extends over 14 amino acids. Trimming left V 0 bases short and J 2 bases short, with 6 bases between. Looked up from germline, CDR1 is LGHNA and CDR2 is YNFKEQ.

This clonotype was recorded many times. The rearrangement joins TRBV15 to TRBJ1-1, with D unresolved. Germline lookup yields CDR1 LNHNV and CDR2 YYDKDF (reference sequence). The CDR3 totals 13 residues. The germline V and J ends were trimmed by 3 bases and 0 bases, with 5 bases remaining between them. The CDR3 reads CATSRVMNTEAFF. CDR3 nucleotide sequence: TGTGCCACCAGCAGGGTCATGAACACTGAAGCTTTCTTT. Filled out from reference TRBV15 and TRBJ1-1, the complete variable domain reads DAMVIQNPRYQVTQFGKPVTLSCSQTLNHNVMYWYQQKSSQAPKLLFHYYDKDFNNEADTPDNFQSRRPNTSFCFLDIRSPGLGDTAMYLCATSRVMNTEAFFGQGTRLTVV.

This clonotype occurred many times. This rearrangement joins TRBV18 to TRBJ2-1, with TRBD1 matching 7 bases. With V trimmed by 3 bases and J by 6 bases, 5 bases remained unmatched. Germline-derived CDR1 and CDR2 are KGHSH and LQKENI. This CDR3 spans 14 amino acids. The CDR3 sequence: CASSPGQDGNEQFF. The CDR3 DNA sequence: TGTGCCAGCTCACCCGGACAGGACGGCAATGAGCAGTTCTTC.

This clonotype is medium-sized by share. The junction and the germline gene differ at one end; a read error may be behind it. J is TRBJ1-2 and V is TRBV28; D unclear. The V gene's germline CDR1 is MDHEN and CDR2 SYDVKM. The CDR3 runs to 12 residues. The CDR3 spells CASSFGPGFSNF. Written as DNA, the CDR3 is TGTGCCAGCAGCTTCGGACCGGGCTTTTCAAACTTC.

Only a few counts were recorded for this clonotype. This chain connects TRBV29-1 to TRBJ1-5; D possibly corresponds to TRBD1 (6 bases). V was trimmed by 7 bases and J by 4 bases, leaving 11 bases between them. Germline V gene data show CDR1 as SQVTM and CDR2 as ANQGSEA. The CDR3 consists of 12 residues. CDR3 coding DNA: TGCAGCGCCCGGACAGTAAATCAGCCCCAGCATTTT. Translated: CSARTVNQPQHF. The full variable domain, completed using reference TRBV29-1 and TRBJ1-5, is SAVISQKPSRDICQRGTSLTIQCQVDSQVTMMFWYRQQPGQSLTLIATANQGSEATYESGFVIDKFPISRPNLTFSTLTVSNMSPEDSSIYLCSARTVNQPQHFGDGTRLSIL.

The genes are TRBV12-3 or TRBV12-4 and TRBJ1-6; 7 nucleotides agree with TRBD1. V dropped 5 bases and J dropped 7; count of bases not matched to a gene: 8. The CDR3 spans 15 residues. The CDR3 sequence: CASSPKNRGNSPLHF. The DNA for the CDR3 is TGTGCCAGCAGTCCAAAAAACAGGGGAAATTCACCCCTCCACTTT.

The chain has TRBV29-1 and TRBJ2-1; 7 bases line up with TRBD1. V was clipped by 0 bases and J by 5 bases; unmatched bases: 4. The CDR3 runs 14 residues. CDR1 SQVTM and CDR2 ANQGSEA come from the germline V gene. The CDR3 spells CSVEEGQTNNEQFF. In DNA form, the CDR3 reads TGCAGCGTTGAAGAGGGACAGACAAACAATGAGCAGTTCTTC.

The gene calls are TRBV7-9 and TRBJ2-3, with D maybe TRBD2 (5 bases). V lost 3 bases, J lost 4 bases, and 14 bases lay in between. Germline V gene sequence: CDR1 SEHNR, CDR2 FQNEAQ (reference sequence). CDR3 length: 15 residues. CDR3 loop: CASSFRLGSADTQYF. CDR3 sequence (DNA): TGTGCCAGCAGCTTTAGGTTGGGGAGTGCAGATACGCAGTATTTT. Full variable domain (rest looked up from reference TRBV7-9 and TRBJ2-3): DTGVSQNPRHKITKRGQNVTFRCDPISEHNRLYWYRQTLGQGPEFLTYFQNEAQLEKSRLLSDRFSAERPKGSFSTLEIQRTEQGDSAMYLCASSFRLGSADTQYFGPGTRLTVL.

This chain links TRBV6-5 with TRBJ2-7; D may correspond to TRBD1 or TRBD2 (5 bases each). V lost 7 bases, J lost 3 bases, and 13 bases lay in between. Germline values: CDR1 MNHEY, CDR2 SVGAGI. The length of the CDR3 is 13 residues. The CDR3 coding sequence is TGTGCCAGCATTCCACCTGGGGGCTACGAGCAGTACTTC. Amino acid sequence: CASIPPGGYEQYF.

This sequence joins TRBV2 and TRBJ1-2, with 8 nucleotides matching TRBD1. The CDR3 loop spans 12 amino acids. Germline CDR1 SNHLY, CDR2 FYNNEI. With V trimmed by 6 bases and J by 8 bases, 5 bases remained unmatched. CDR3: CASRTGQGGYTF. The CDR3 DNA reads TGTGCCAGCAGAACCGGACAGGGAGGCTACACCTTC.

The chain links TRBV3-1 to TRBJ1-4; possibly TRBD1 for D (5 bases). The CDR3 totals 13 residues. CDR1 is LGHDT and CDR2 is YNNKEL in the germline V gene (reference sequence). V dropped 5 bases and J dropped 7 bases, with 11 bases sitting between them. As DNA, the CDR3 is TGTGCCAGCAGCAGCCAGGGTGCTGAAAAACTGTTTTTT. Its protein product is CASSSQGAEKLFF.

The chain links TRBV29-1 to TRBJ2-3, with 8 bases aligning to TRBD2. This CDR3 spans 15 amino acids. Germline trimming cut 5 bases from V and 3 bases from J; bases unmatched to any gene: 10. Germline-derived CDR1 and CDR2 are SQVTM and ANQGSEA. The CDR3, as DNA: TGCAGCGTTCCCGGGGTAGCGGGGTATACAGATACGCAGTATTTT. It is translated as CSVPGVAGYTDTQYF.

Regarding this clonotype: The CDR3 does not end in the conserved phenylalanine or tryptophan, so this is likely a read error. CDR3: CASSFSLGTEQFL. The CDR3 nucleotides read TGTGCCAGCAGCTTTAGTCTGGGCACTGAGCAGTTCCTC. The rearrangement joins TRBV11-3 to TRBJ2-1, with no clear D. This CDR3 is built from 13 residues. From germline, CDR1 is SGHNT and CDR2 YENEEA. V lost 3 bases, J lost 9 bases, and 12 bases lay in between.

The chain is built from TRBV19 and TRBJ1-5; TRBD1 might be the D (5 bases). CDR3 size: 15 residues. Trimming removed 7 bases from V and 4 bases from J, with 17 bases in between. Germline assignment: CDR1 LNHDA and CDR2 SQIVND (reference sequence). The CDR3 reads CASKSLETDNQPQHF. CDR3 in DNA: TGTGCCAGTAAGTCCCTGGAGACAGATAATCAGCCCCAGCATTTT. Full variable domain (rest looked up from reference TRBV19 and TRBJ1-5): DGGITQSPKYLFRKEGQNVTLSCEQNLNHDAMYWYRQDPGQGLRLIYYSQIVNDFQKGDIAEGYSVSREKKESFPLTVTSAQKNPTAFYLCASKSLETDNQPQHFGDGTRLSIL.

The chain uses TRBV10-3 and TRBJ1-3, with a possible D match to TRBD1 (5 bases). Between the trimmed V and J ends, which lost 3 bases and 1 base, there was a span of 13 bases. CDR3 length: 16 residues. Germline-derived CDR1 and CDR2 are ENHRY and SYGVKD. The CDR3 reads CAISDRSGISGNTIYF. For the CDR3, the DNA is TGTGCCATCAGTGATAGATCAGGGATATCTGGAAACACCATATATTTT.

The V gene is TRBV6-6, the J gene TRBJ2-1, with 9 bases that match TRBD1. V shed 5 bases, J shed 6 bases, and the junction held 11 bases outside the gene matches. The CDR3 length is 16 residues. CDR1 MNHNY and CDR2 SVGAGI come from the germline V gene (reference sequence). The CDR3 DNA reads as TGTGCCAGCAGTCCGCTCGACAGGGGGGACCCCAATGAGCAGTTCTTC. Its translation: CASSPLDRGDPNEQFF.

This clonotype was seen repeatedly, ten times or more. The CDR3 sequence: CAISDPGQGANTGELFF. DNA for the CDR3: TGTGCCATCAGTGATCCCGGACAGGGGGCGAACACCGGGGAGCTGTTTTTT. V is TRBV10-3 and J is TRBJ2-2; TRBD1 agrees at 10 bases. The CDR3 totals 17 residues. Per the germline V gene, CDR1 is ENHRY and CDR2 is SYGVKD. V lost 3 bases to trimming and J lost 0 bases; unmatched junction nucleotides: 4.

This clonotype came up many times. This rearrangement joins TRBV19 to TRBJ2-7; 7 nucleotides line up with TRBD2. Germline CDR1 is LNHDA and CDR2 is SQIVND (reference sequence). The CDR3 extends over 15 amino acids. The V gene end was trimmed by 3 bases and the J gene end by 0 bases; junction bases not matched to a gene: 5. In nucleotides, the CDR3 is TGTGCCAGTAGTATCGACGGGGGGATCTCCTACGAGCAGTACTTC. Translated, it gives CASSIDGGISYEQYF.

The chain joins TRBV15 to TRBJ1-5, with 8 bases lining up with TRBD1. There are 15 residues in the CDR3. The germline V gene has CDR1 LNHNV and CDR2 YYDKDF (reference sequence). The ends lost 3 bases at V and 4 bases at J; junction bases unmatched: 5. CDR3 coding DNA: TGTGCCACCAGCAGGACAGGGGCGTTTAATCAGCCCCAGCATTTT. It specifies CATSRTGAFNQPQHF. Based on the CDR3 plus reference TRBV15 and TRBJ1-5, the full variable domain is DAMVIQNPRYQVTQFGKPVTLSCSQTLNHNVMYWYQQKSSQAPKLLFHYYDKDFNNEADTPDNFQSRRPNTSFCFLDIRSPGLGDTAMYLCATSRTGAFNQPQHFGDGTRLSIL.

This sequence joins TRBV20-1 and TRBJ2-2; 8 nucleotides match TRBD1. The length of the CDR3 is 15 residues. J was trimmed by 0 bases and V by 5 bases; bases with no gene match: 5. Germline V gene sequence: CDR1 DFQATT, CDR2 SNEGSKA (reference sequence). The CDR3 DNA follows: TGCAGTGCTGACGGACAGGGAGCGAACACCGGGGAGCTGTTTTTT. Protein product: CSADGQGANTGELFF.

Only a few counts were recorded for this clonotype. V usage is TRBV4-1 and J usage is TRBJ2-7, with TRBD2 matching over 10 bases. Germline CDR1 is MGHRA and CDR2 is YSYEKL. V lost 0 bases and J lost 4; bases outside the gene matches: 6. The CDR3 is made up of 16 amino acids. CDR3 residues: CASSQEPSGSVYEQYF. CDR3 nucleotide sequence: TGCGCCAGCAGCCAAGAGCCTAGCGGGAGTGTATACGAGCAGTACTTC.

The J gene is TRBJ1-3, the V gene TRBV30; D gene unclear. V was trimmed by 3 bases and J by 0 bases, leaving 6 bases between them. This CDR3 contains 13 residues. The germline CDR1 and CDR2 sequences are GTSNPN and SVGIG (reference sequence). The CDR3 DNA sequence: TGTGCCTGGAGCCTGAACTCTGGAAACACCATATATTTT. It codes for CAWSLNSGNTIYF.

This clonotype was counted many times. Being one base from a much bigger clone, this may be a read error. The chain combines TRBV6-6 with TRBJ2-1; a possible D gene is TRBD1 (6 bases). V was shortened by 4 bases and J by 5 bases, with 15 bases between the two germline ends. The CDR3 is 15 amino acids. From germline, CDR1 is MNHNY and CDR2 SVGAGI (reference sequence). The CDR3 DNA sequence: TGTGCCAGCAGTTGGGACAAATTCCTGAACAATGAGCAGTTCTTC. This sequence encodes CASSWDKFLNNEQFF.

V gene TRBV2 combines with J gene TRBJ1-2; the D is unclear. The CDR3 covers 13 residues. Germline CDR1 reads SNHLY; CDR2 reads FYNNEI. Trimming removed 0 bases at V and 2 bases at J, with 4 bases between. CDR3 in amino acids: CASSEAGNYGYTF. The CDR3 DNA sequence: TGTGCCAGCAGTGAAGCGGGAAACTATGGCTACACCTTC.

The chain is built from TRBV7-2 and TRBJ1-4, with no clear D. Trimming removed 7 bases from V and 5 bases from J, with 14 bases in between. The CDR3 loop spans 14 amino acids. The germline gives CDR1 SGHTA, CDR2 FQGNSA. DNA for the CDR3: TGTGCCAGCACCCAAGGACGGGGAAATGAAAAACTGTTTTTT. It specifies CASTQGRGNEKLFF. The whole variable domain, remainder taken from reference TRBV7-2 and TRBJ1-4, is GAGVSQSPSNKVTEKGKDVELRCDPISGHTALYWYRQSLGQGLEFLIYFQGNSAPDKSGLPSDRFSAERTGGSVSTLTIQRTQQEDSAVYLCASTQGRGNEKLFFGSGTQLSVL.

The chain combines TRBV24-1 with TRBJ1-5, with 11 bases that match TRBD1. The J segment lost 0 bases and the V segment lost 4 bases, leaving 13 bases of the junction unmatched. Germline values: CDR1 KGHDR, CDR2 SFDVKD. This CDR3 region has 20 residues. CDR3 loop: CATSDYWPGTGGNSNQPQHF. Here the CDR3 DNA reads TGTGCCACCAGTGACTATTGGCCGGGGACAGGGGGGAATAGCAATCAGCCCCAGCATTTT.